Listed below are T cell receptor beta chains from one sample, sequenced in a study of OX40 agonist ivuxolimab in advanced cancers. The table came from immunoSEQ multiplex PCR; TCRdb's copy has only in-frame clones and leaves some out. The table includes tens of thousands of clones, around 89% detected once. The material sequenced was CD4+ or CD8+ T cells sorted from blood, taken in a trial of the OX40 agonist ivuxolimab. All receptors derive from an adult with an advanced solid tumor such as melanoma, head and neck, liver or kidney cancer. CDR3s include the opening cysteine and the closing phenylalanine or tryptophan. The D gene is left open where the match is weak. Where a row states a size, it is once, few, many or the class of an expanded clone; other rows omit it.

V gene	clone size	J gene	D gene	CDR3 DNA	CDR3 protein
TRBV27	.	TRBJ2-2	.	TGTGCCACCGCGGACGGGGGAGCCACCGGGGAGCTGTTTTTT	CATADGGATGELFF
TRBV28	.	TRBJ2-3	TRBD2	TGTGCCAGCAGAGGGCGACTAGCGGGAGGAGATACGCAGTATTTT	CASRGRLAGGDTQYF
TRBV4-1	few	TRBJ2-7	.	TGCGCCAGCAGCGACCGGGACACCAACTACGAGCAGTACTTC	CASSDRDTNYEQYF
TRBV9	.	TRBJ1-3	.	TGTGCCAGCAGAAGTGACGGAAACACCATATATTTT	CASRSDGNTIYF
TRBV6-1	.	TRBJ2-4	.	TGTGCCAGCAGTGAATCAGGGGTGGTTGGGTTTCAGGCCAAAAACATTCAGTACTTC	CASSESGVVGFQAKNIQYF
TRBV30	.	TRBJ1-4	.	TGTGCCTGGAGTTCTCCGGTCTGGGGAGAAAAACTGTTTTTT	CAWSSPVWGEKLFF
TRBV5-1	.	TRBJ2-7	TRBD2	TGCGCCAGCAGCTTGTTCGCTAGCGGGAGTTACGAGCAGTACTTC	CASSLFASGSYEQYF
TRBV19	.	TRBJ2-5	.	TGTGCCAGTAGTATAGGAGGCAGGGGAGTACGGACCCAGTACTTC	CASSIGGRGVRTQYF
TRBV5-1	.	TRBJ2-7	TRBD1	TGCGCCAGCAGCAGAGAAACAGGGGGCTACGAGCAGTACTTC	CASSRETGGYEQYF
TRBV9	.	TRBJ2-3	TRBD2	TGTGCCAGCAGTGCGGGACTAGCGGCAGATACGCAGTATTTT	CASSAGLAADTQYF
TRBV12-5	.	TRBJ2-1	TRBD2	TGTGCTAGTGGCGGACTAGCGGGACCCGATGAGCAGTTCTTC	CASGGLAGPDEQFF
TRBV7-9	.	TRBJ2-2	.	TGTGCCAGCAGCTCAGGGGGGACCGGGGAGCTGTTTTTT	CASSSGGTGELFF
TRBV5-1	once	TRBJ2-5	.	TGCGCCAGCAGCTTGACCCAAGAGACCCAGTACTTC	CASSLTQETQYF
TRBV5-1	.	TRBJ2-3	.	TGCGCCAGCAGCTTGGGATGGGACACAGATACGCAGTATTTT	CASSLGWDTDTQYF
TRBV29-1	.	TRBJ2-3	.	TGCAGCGTTGCTCGGTATACAGATACGCAGTATTTT	CSVARYTDTQYF
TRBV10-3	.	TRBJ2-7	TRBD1	TGTGCCATCCGTGGACAGGGGAAAGGGTCCTACGAGCAGTACTTC	CAIRGQGKGSYEQYF
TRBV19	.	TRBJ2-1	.	TGTGCCAGTAGTATGAATAGGGGAACCTACAATGAGCAGTTCTTC	CASSMNRGTYNEQFF
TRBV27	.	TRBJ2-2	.	TGTGCCAGCAGTCCCTCGGACTGGACGGCCAACACCGGGGAGCTGTTTTTT	CASSPSDWTANTGELFF
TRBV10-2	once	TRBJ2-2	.	TGCGCCAGCAGTGAGTCTCGCGTTCCCCGGGAGCTGTTTTTT	CASSESRVPRELFF
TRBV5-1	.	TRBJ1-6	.	TGCGCCAGCCGCAATGGGAATTCACCCCTCCACTTT	CASRNGNSPLHF
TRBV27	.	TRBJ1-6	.	TGTGCCAGCAGCCTTAGACTCTCCTATAATTCACCCCTCCACTTT	CASSLRLSYNSPLHF
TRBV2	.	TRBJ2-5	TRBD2	TGTGCCAGCAGTGAATGGGCGGGGGGGGTACAAGAGACCCAGTACTTC	CASSEWAGGVQETQYF
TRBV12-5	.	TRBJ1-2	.	TGTGCTAGTGGTTTAATGGGGGCCCCAGGCTACACCTTC	CASGLMGAPGYTF
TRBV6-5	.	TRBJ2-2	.	TGTGCCAGCAGACCCACGGAGTGGGCCGGGGAGCTGTTTTTT	CASRPTEWAGELFF
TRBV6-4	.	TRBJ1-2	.	TGTGCCAGCTTAGGGGAGTACTATGGCTACACCTTC	CASLGEYYGYTF
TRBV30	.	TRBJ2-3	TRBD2	TGTGCCGGCCGGCGGGGGAACACAGATACGCAGTATTTT	CAGRRGNTDTQYF
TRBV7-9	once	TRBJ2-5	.	TGTGCCAGCAGCTTACCAGCGGCCCGGGAGACCCAGTACTTC	CASSLPAARETQYF
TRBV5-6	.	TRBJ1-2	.	TGTGCCAGCAGCTGGGAGACGGCTGGCTACACCTTC	CASSWETAGYTF
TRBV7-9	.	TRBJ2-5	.	TGTGCCAGCAGCTTACGGAACGAAGAGACCCAGTACTTC	CASSLRNEETQYF
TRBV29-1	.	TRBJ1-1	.	TGCAGCGTTGAATCTTTAGGCGTCGGGGCTTTCTTT	CSVESLGVGAFF
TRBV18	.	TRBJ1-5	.	TGTGCCAGCTCACCACCCGGACAGCCCCAGCATTTT	CASSPPGQPQHF
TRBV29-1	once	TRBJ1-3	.	TGCAGCGTTGTTCCGAGCTCAGGAAACACCATATATTTT	CSVVPSSGNTIYF
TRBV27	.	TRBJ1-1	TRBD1	TGTGCCAGCAGTTCTGGGACAGGGCTCACTGAAGCTTTCTTT	CASSSGTGLTEAFF
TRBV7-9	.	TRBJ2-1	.	TGTGCCAGCAGCTCGGGCCCCTCGCCGGTAAATGAGCAGTTCTTC	CASSSGPSPVNEQFF
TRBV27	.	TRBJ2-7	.	TGTGCCAGCAGTTTATTGGGGAAGCCTGGCGAGCAGTACTTC	CASSLLGKPGEQYF
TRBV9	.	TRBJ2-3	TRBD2	TGTGCCAGCAGCCCTAGCGGGAGTGAGGGAGATACGCAGTATTTT	CASSPSGSEGDTQYF
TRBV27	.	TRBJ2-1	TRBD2	TGTGCCAGCAGTTCGGGACTAGCGGGAGCTCCCTCCTACAATGAGCAGTTCTTC	CASSSGLAGAPSYNEQFF
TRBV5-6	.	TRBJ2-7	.	TGTGCCAGCAGCTTTCAGGACAGTGTCTACGAGCAGTACTTC	CASSFQDSVYEQYF
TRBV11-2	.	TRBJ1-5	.	TGTGCCAGCAGCCACGGGCGGGCTCTGGGGAATCAGCCCCAGCATTTT	CASSHGRALGNQPQHF
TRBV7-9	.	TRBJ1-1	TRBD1	TGTGCCAGCAGCCCTCCGTGGACAGGGAACACTGAAGCTTTCTTT	CASSPPWTGNTEAFF
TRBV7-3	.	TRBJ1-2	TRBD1	TGTGCCAGCAGCCCCGGGACAGCGGACTATGGCTACACCTTC	CASSPGTADYGYTF
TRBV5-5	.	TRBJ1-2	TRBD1	TGTGCCAGCAGACTGACAGGGCCTTACTATGGCTACACCTTC	CASRLTGPYYGYTF
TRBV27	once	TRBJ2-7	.	TGTGCCAGCAGTCATTCCTACGAGCAGTACTTC	CASSHSYEQYF
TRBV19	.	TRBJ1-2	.	TGTGCCAGTAGTACGACCTCGGTCTATGGCTACACCTTC	CASSTTSVYGYTF
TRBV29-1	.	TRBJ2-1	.	TGCAGCGTTGTTATTAGCGGAAACAATGAGCAGTTCTTC	CSVVISGNNEQFF
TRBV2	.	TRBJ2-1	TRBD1	TGTGCCAGCAGTACAGTGACAGGGGTTAATGAGCAGTTCTTC	CASSTVTGVNEQFF
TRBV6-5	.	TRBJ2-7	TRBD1	TGTGCCAGCAGCCGGGACAGCTACGAGCAGTACTTC	CASSRDSYEQYF
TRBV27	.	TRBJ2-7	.	TGTGCCAGCAGTTTATCAGGGTCCTACGAGCAGTACTTC	CASSLSGSYEQYF
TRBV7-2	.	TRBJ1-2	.	TGTGCCAGCAGCTACACCGTCGGGGGGGATGGCTACACCTTC	CASSYTVGGDGYTF
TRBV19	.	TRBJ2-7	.	TGTGCCAGTAGCCTTAAGACAGGAAACAGCTACGAGCAGTACTTC	CASSLKTGNSYEQYF
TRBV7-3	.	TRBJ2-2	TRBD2	TGTGCCAGCAGCCCCGTAGCGGGAGAGAGTACCGGGGAGCTGTTTTTT	CASSPVAGESTGELFF
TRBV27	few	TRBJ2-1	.	TGTGCCAGCAGTTTAACGATCACCAGCTCCTACAATGAGCAGTTCTTC	CASSLTITSSYNEQFF
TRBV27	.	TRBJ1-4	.	TGTGCCAGCACCCCTTATGGGGGCGATAATGAAAAACTGTTTTTT	CASTPYGGDNEKLFF
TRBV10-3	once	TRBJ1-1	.	TGTGCCATCAGTGAGCCCACAGGGTTCGCTGAAGCTTTCTTT	CAISEPTGFAEAFF